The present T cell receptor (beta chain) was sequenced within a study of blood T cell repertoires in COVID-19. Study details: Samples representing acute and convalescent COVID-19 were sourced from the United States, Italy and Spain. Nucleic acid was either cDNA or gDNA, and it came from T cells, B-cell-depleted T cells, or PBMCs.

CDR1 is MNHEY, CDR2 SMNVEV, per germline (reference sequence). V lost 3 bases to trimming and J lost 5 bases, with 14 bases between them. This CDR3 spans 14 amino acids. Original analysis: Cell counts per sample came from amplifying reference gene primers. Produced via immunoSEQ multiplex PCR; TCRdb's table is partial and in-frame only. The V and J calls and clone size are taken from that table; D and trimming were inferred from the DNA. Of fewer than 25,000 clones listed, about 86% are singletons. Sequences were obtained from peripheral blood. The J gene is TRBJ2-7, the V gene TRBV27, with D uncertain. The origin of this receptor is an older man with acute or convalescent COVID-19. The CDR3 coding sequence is TGTGCCAGCAGTTTTCTAACGGCTAGTAACGAGCAGTACTTC. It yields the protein CASSFLTASNEQYF.